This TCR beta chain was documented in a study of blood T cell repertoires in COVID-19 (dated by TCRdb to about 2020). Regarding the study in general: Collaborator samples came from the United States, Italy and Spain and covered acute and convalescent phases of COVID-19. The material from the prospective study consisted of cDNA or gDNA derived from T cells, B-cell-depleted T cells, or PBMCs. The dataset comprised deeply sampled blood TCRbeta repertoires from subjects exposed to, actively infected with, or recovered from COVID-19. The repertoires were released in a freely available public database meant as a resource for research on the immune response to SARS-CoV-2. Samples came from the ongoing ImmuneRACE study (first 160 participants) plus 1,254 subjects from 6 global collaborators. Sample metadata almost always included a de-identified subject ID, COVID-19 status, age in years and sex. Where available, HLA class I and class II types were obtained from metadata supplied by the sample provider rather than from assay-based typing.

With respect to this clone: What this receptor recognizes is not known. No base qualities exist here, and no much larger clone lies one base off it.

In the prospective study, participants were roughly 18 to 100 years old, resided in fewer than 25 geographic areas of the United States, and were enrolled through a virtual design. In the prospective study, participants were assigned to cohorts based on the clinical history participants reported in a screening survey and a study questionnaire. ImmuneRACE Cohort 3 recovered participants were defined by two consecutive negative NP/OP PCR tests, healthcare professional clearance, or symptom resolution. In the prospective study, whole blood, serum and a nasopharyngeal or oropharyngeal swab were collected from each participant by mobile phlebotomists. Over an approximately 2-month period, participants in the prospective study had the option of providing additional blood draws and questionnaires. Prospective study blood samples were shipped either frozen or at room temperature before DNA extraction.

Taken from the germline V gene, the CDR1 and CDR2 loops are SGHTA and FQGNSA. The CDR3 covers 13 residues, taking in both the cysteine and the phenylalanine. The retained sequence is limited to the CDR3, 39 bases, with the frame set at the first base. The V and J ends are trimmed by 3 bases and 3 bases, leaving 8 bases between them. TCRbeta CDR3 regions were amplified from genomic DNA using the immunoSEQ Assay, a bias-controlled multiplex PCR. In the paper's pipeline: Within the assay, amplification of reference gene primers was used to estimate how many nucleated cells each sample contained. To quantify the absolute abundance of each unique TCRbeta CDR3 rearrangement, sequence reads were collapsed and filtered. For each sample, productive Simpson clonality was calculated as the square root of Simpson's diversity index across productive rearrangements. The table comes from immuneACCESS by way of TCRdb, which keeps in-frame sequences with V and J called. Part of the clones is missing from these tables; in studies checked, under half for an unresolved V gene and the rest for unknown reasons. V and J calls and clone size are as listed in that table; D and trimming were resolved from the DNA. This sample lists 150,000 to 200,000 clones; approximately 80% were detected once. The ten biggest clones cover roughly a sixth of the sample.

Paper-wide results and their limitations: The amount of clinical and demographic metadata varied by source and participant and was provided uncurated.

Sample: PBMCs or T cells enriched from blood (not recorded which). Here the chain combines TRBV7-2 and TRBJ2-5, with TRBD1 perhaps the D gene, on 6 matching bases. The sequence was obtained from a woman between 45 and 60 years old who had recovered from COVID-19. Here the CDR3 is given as CASSFGQKETQYF. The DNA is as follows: TGTGCCAGCAGCTTCGGACAGAAAGAGACCCAGTACTTC. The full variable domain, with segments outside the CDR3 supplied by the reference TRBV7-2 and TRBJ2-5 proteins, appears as GAGVSQSPSNKVTEKGKDVELRCDPISGHTALYWYRQSLGQGLEFLIYFQGNSAPDKSGLPSDRFSAERTGGSVSTLTIQRTQQEDSAVYLCASSFGQKETQYFGPGTRLLVL.